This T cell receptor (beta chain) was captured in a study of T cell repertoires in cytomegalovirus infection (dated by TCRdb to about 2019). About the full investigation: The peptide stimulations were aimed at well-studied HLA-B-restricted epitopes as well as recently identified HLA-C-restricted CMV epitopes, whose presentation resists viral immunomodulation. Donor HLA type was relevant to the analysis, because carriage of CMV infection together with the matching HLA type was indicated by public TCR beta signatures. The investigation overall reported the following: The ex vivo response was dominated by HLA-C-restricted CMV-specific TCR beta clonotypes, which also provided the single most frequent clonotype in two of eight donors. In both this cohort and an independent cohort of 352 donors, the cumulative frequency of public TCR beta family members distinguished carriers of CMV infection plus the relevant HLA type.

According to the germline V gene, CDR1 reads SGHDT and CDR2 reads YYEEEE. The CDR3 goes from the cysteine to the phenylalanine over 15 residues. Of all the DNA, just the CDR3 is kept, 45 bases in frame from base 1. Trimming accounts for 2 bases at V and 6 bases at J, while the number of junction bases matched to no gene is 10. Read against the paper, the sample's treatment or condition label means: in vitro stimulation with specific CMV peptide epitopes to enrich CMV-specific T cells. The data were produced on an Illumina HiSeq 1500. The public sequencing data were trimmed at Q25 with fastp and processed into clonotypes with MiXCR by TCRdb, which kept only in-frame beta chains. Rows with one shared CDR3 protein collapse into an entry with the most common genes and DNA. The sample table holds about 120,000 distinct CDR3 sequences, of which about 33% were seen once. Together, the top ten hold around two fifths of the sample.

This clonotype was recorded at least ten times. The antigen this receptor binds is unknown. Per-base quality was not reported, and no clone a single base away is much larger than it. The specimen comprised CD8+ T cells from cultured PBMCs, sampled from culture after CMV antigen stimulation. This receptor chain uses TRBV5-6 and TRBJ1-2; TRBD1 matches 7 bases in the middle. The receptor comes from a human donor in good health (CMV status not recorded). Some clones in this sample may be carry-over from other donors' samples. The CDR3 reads CASSLGGTKVNGYTF. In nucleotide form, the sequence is TGTGCCAGCAGCTTAGGGGGCACTAAGGTGAATGGCTACACCTTC.